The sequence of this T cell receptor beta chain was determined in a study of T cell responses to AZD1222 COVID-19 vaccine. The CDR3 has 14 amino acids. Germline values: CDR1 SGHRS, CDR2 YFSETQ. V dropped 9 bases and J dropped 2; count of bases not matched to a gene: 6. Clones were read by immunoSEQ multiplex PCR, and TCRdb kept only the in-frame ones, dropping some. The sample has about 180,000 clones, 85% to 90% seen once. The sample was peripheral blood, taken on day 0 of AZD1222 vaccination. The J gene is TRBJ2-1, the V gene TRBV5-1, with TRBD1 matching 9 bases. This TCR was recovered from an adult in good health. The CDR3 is CATKGTGTYNEQFF. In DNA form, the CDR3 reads TGCGCCACCAAGGGGACAGGGACCTACAATGAGCAGTTCTTC.